The present T cell receptor (beta chain) was sequenced within a study of blood T cells in healthy people across ages. As regards this clonotype: The target antigen is unknown.

There are 16 residues in the CDR3. Trimming at V came to 4 bases and at J to 5 bases, leaving 14 bases not matched to a gene. Germline V gene lookup returns CDR1 SGDLS and CDR2 YYNGEE. Together with a sample-barcoded 5' primer, a J-beta primer mix was included in a second PCR lasting roughly 6 to 12 cycles. In TCRdb, the 5' RACE reads were re-called with MiXCR into one record per CDR3 protein. The sample lists fewer than 800,000 distinct CDR3 sequences; over 45% were seen once. Regarding the study as a whole: Older age went with lower TCR beta diversity per million T cells, in a roughly linear way.

The sequenced sample was blood. The clonotype comes from a woman aged 55-69 years in good health. V is TRBV9 and J is TRBJ2-5; 7 bases align to TRBD1. The CDR3, as DNA: TGTGCCAGCAGCACTCATGAGGGGGCGTTGGGGGAGACCCAGTACTTC. The encoded protein is CASSTHEGALGETQYF.